This record looks at one T cell receptor (beta chain) sequence and its context. The antigen is undetermined. The record originates from a study of T cells expressing NK-cell markers. Study-wide context: Most of the eight sequenced donors were HCMV-seropositive; one was seronegative.

Whole-study findings and limits: Four of the donors also had these clonotypes leading their CD3+CD56-NKG2C+ fraction. More than 5 donors had dominant NKG2C+ clonotypes that comprised about 1.0-7.5% of their CD8+ T cells.

TCRdb re-called the 5' RACE reads; one entry per CDR3 protein, DNA not given. Its table lists roughly 170,000 distinct CDR3 sequences. This CDR3 has 15 residues. Germline V gives CDR1 DFQATT, CDR2 SNEGSKA (reference sequence). The chain links TRBV20-1 to TRBJ2-5; TCRdb reports TRBD2, a call that lacks DNA to check it against. The specimen sequenced was blood T cells: a sorted CD56 or NKG2C T cell subset, CD4+ or CD8+ T cells, or bulk PBMC T cells (not recorded which). This sequence originates from a woman aged 18 to 69 in good health. CDR3: CSARSLLANQETQYF.